This T cell receptor (beta chain) was recovered during a study of blood T cells in healthy people across ages. Study findings and constraints: Changes seen in expanded clonotypes were possibly confounded by donor CMV status left unknown.

The sample holds a few counts of this clonotype. No antigen is known for it. Then a second PCR, running about 6 to 11 cycles, was carried out with a sample-barcoded 5' primer and a J-beta primer mix. Every sample produced at least 3 million CDR3-containing paired-end reads. MiXCR, applied by TCRdb to the 5' RACE reads, yields one record per CDR3 protein. The sample holds approximately 1.5 million distinct CDR3 sequences, 35% to 45% seen once. The specimen was blood. The clonotype was recovered from a woman in her late teens or twenties in good health.

The CDR3 coding sequence is TGCAGTGCTAGAGGCCGGGTACAGGCCGGAAACTATGGCTACACCTTC. Translated, it gives CSARGRVQAGNYGYTF. The chain joins TRBV20-1 to TRBJ1-2, with D maybe TRBD1 (5 bases). Germline CDR1 DFQATT, CDR2 SNEGSKA (reference sequence). This CDR3 spans 16 amino acids. Deletions cut 1 base from V and 2 bases from J, with 17 bases between.